This TCR beta chain was observed in a study of CD8+ T cells in alopecia areata. Study as a whole: Tofacitinib dosing lasted 6 to 18 months, which was then followed by 6 months off drug.

RNA, once extracted, was reverse transcribed into cDNA for use as the sequencing template. The repertoire was sequenced with immunoSEQ multiplex PCR; TCRdb's copy has only in-frame clones and lacks some. The data contain more than 150,000 clones, approximately 49% of them singletons. Treatment here: oral pan-JAK inhibitor, 5-10 mg twice daily. This clone showed up just a few times. Its antigen remains unidentified. The germline V gene encodes CDR1 GTSNPN and CDR2 SVGIG (reference sequence). V lost 0 bases, J lost 8 bases, and 13 bases lay in between. This CDR3 has 14 residues. The study's findings and limits: Elevated clonality characterized lesional scalp relative to normal scalp, particularly in alopecia totalis/universalis.

The origin of this receptor is a human donor with alopecia areata. Sequencing used CD8+ T cells sorted from blood, obtained around week 53, from a patient treated with tofacitinib. This chain connects TRBV30 to TRBJ1-4; possibly TRBD1 for D (5 bases). The CDR3 reads CAWSVGREQEKLFF. CDR3 nucleotides: TGTGCCTGGAGTGTCGGCAGGGAACAGGAAAAACTGTTTTTT.